The clone carrying this T cell receptor (beta chain) was seen only once. What it recognizes is unknown. The sample originates from a study of shared clonotypes between healthy human individuals. Whole-study context: Researchers assigned three CD4 naive, three CD4 memory, two CD8 naive and one CD8 memory plate to each donor. Study results and limitations: Non-shared clonotypes had lower generation probabilities than clonotypes shared by all four sorted-subset donors. When naive CD4 clonotypes were compared across a few donors, about 4.9% were shared.

Sorted subsets were amplified in replicate PCRs using around 0.2 ug DNA, roughly 30,000 T cell genomes. The assay was immunoSEQ multiplex PCR, and TCRdb's table has in-frame clones only and misses some. The sample yields about 690,000 clones, less than 95% seen once. The J segment lost 0 bases and the V segment lost 2 bases, leaving 14 bases of the junction unmatched. Germline values: CDR1 LNHNV, CDR2 YYDKDF (reference sequence). The CDR3 has 20 residues. The sequencing sample was made of memory CD8+ T cells from PBMCs. Subset defined: CD45RO+ cells pooled with CCR7-negative TemRA cells. The V and J genes are TRBV15 and TRBJ2-1, with 9 bases aligning to TRBD2. The receptor comes from a man younger than 35 in good health. Some clones in this sample may be carry-over from other donors' samples. CDR3 coding DNA: TGTGCCACCAGCAGACTAGCGGGACTTGAGGGTTTAAGCTCCTACAATGAGCAGTTCTTC. Its translation: CATSRLAGLEGLSSYNEQFF.